This TCR beta chain derives from a study of cytomegalovirus exposure and HLA in healthy donors (dated by TCRdb to about 2017). As for the study more broadly: An earlier analysis of about 560 of the donors reported 250 to 350 Gb of sequence data and 100 million to 120 million unique TCR beta sequences obtained from roughly 170 million T cells. Around 300 gigabases of sequencing data and tens of millions of unique TCR sequences were included in an early release covering roughly 600 HLA-typed donors. The genetic ancestry cluster associated with self-reported Caucasian donors included approximately 85% of the 350 to 500 genotyped donors. The study aimed to test whether cataloging public T cell receptors could reveal signatures of past pathogen exposure. Using immunosequencing, the study profiled T cell repertoires from roughly 650 subjects and related those repertoires to cytomegalovirus serostatus. Along with the approximately 670-subject first cohort, a separate validation cohort of more than 90 different subjects was used. To predict cytomegalovirus infection status, the study combined high-throughput TCR immunosequencing, statistical association of individual TCRs with disease status, and machine learning. In a later analysis, previously published TCR beta repertoires from 670 or so donors were re-analyzed and high-resolution HLA genotyping was added so that TCR occurrence patterns could be studied. Rather than drawing on any new phenotypic data, the later analysis identified candidate immune exposures from TCR beta sequences and the way those sequences occurred across donors. An earlier analysis of around 580 of the donors used high-throughput TCR beta sequencing to judge whether each TCR beta V gene segment behaved as functional or pseudogenic. Donor age, sex, ethnicity and CMV serostatus were compiled together with the repertoire data. Genome-wide SNP genotypes for about 65% of the 666 donors were used in a later genetic analysis, which treated that subset as a discovery cohort. All discovery cohort repertoires had been generated using a single sequencing platform. HLA typing covered class I and class II loci at four-digit resolution. Typing coverage differed by locus: A, B, C, DRB1 and DQB1 were typed in about 629-630 donors, DQA1 in 500 to 550, DPA1 in over 600, and DPB1 in around 490. Because of strong linkage in the cohort, roughly five DR-DQ haplotypes were treated as single units for association and clustering. On average, around 240,000 unique TCR beta nucleotide sequences were sequenced per donor among several hundred genotyped donors of the cohort, with roughly 18% of those sequences being non-productive. What the research found in general, with its limitations: CMV serostatus was the only immune exposure information available for the cohort. In a later analysis, HLA-associated TCR beta chains were found to be more clonally expanded and to have lower generation probabilities than equally common non-associated chains. In a later analysis, some 18,000 TCR beta sequences were associated with specific HLA alleles at a false discovery rate of 0.05. Correlated functional status among segregating V segments might reflect linkage disequilibrium, but an unknown experimental factor could not be ruled out. Most TCR sequences were observed very rarely across donors, whereas some public TCRs were present in many individuals. Strong co-occurrence of HLA alleles, especially DR and DQ, made assigning TCR associations to individual alleles difficult. A later analysis reported that several top co-occurrence clusters appeared linked to parvovirus B19, influenza, CMV and Epstein-Barr virus. Three of the identified cytomegalovirus-associated TCR beta chains were confirmed in vitro to be specific for cytomegalovirus antigens. V-gene and J-gene trimming of TCR beta chains was associated with a missense DCLRE1C variant in a later genetic analysis, and the association was replicated in an independent cohort. According to a later analysis, TCR association rates differed among HLA loci, with DRB1 alleles showing the most associated TCRs and HLA-C alleles showing the fewest. In this cohort, only TCR beta chains were sequenced, and detectable features were limited by the absence of alpha or paired-chain data. The study listed around 160 TCR beta chains as associated with cytomegalovirus. Because counts were too low, about 18 rarely observed V segments, including chromosome 9 orphons, were left out of the earlier analysis of roughly 600 of the donors. In a later genetic analysis, fewer N-insertions in productive TCRs were reported among donors in an Asian-associated ancestry cluster than the 666-donor mean. HLA typing was unavailable for some donors at each locus, so association tests used only the typed subset. A later analysis found that most CMV-associated TCR beta chains appeared HLA-restricted, with HLA associations seemingly driven largely by CMV exposure. A cluster of highly shared sequence variants was judged likely to be a technical artifact of the sequencing pipeline. The 87-base-pair reads could not distinguish some IMGT-functional V segments, including TRBV6-2 and TRBV6-3, so those segments were excluded. A further reported finding was that TCR beta sequences accurately predicted the HLA-A and HLA-B alleles for most subjects in the first cohort. In both the original and validation cohorts, the classifier was reported to diagnose cytomegalovirus status with high specificity and sensitivity. The authors suggested that the approach could potentially be generalized to other disease states and immunological phenotypes. Sequencing depth was assumed to be roughly uniform across donors in the presence/absence analyses, though that assumption may not hold. In an earlier analysis of several hundred of the donors, most TCR beta V segments were observed in productive rearrangements about 90% or about 30% of the time, broadly matching IMGT annotations.

Taken from the germline V gene, the CDR1 and CDR2 loops are SGHNT and YENEEA. The CDR3, from cysteine to phenylalanine, totals 13 residues. Only the CDR3 part of the read is kept: 39 bases, read in frame from the first base. V and J are truncated by 6 bases and 1 base respectively, leaving an intervening sequence of 9 bases. On this clone itself: What this receptor recognizes is not known. No base quality values were provided; no much bigger clone lies one nucleotide off.

The cohort comprised hundreds of healthy bone marrow donors. All cohort members were sampled while nominally healthy, although unrecorded immune exposures were likely present. The donor was CMV seronegative and was included in the group of 352 seronegative cohort members. A peripheral blood sample was collected from each donor, and TCR beta sequencing was performed on peripheral blood mononuclear cells. Genomic DNA was extracted from the blood cell samples with the Qiagen DNeasy Blood Extraction Kit. The library relied on the immunoSEQ multiplex PCR assay. For the multiplex PCR, a mixture combining 60 forward primers for TCR Vbeta segments and 13 reverse primers for TCR Jbeta segments was used. The CDR3 region of rearranged TCR beta genes was amplified from genomic DNA by a multiplex PCR assay. Amplified TCR beta libraries were sequenced as 87-base-pair reads on the Illumina HiSeq System. The paper's data handling went like this. In a later analysis, around 80 million unique TCR beta chains were counted across the 500 to 700 repertoires, and around 10 million of these chains were shared by at least two donors. To remove PCR and sequencing errors, raw reads were error-corrected and collapsed into unique sequences using a nearest-neighbor algorithm that merged closely related sequences. To assign V, D and J gene segments, CDR3 sequences were aligned to IMGT reference sequences. For a sequence to be retained, at least a six-nucleotide match to both a V gene segment and a J gene segment was required. Rearrangements were called productive when the CDR3 lacked stop codons and stayed in frame with V and J; all others were non-productive. Following IMGT convention, CDR3 was defined as the stretch from the second conserved V-encoded cysteine up to the conserved J-encoded phenylalanine. In an earlier analysis of approximately 590 of the donors, sequences lacking an unambiguous match to a single V gene segment were excluded. An earlier analysis of 500 to 600 of the donors classified V segments as functional when productive rearrangements were above 56.7% and as segregating when the standard deviation between donors was above 5%. To diagnose cytomegalovirus status from the catalog of TCR beta chain sequences, a statistical classification framework was built. V and J gene assignment, in a later analysis, came from comparing TCR nucleotide sequences with IMGT/GENE-DB human TR gene sequences. A later analysis assigned CDR3 sequences and most-parsimonious VDJ recombination scenarios with the TCRdist pipeline. In a later analysis, each TCR beta chain was defined by its CDR3 amino acid sequence together with its V-gene family, and reads without a unique V-gene family were excluded. To address suspected cross-contamination and a sequencing artifact, a later analysis removed under 600 highly shared, low-generation-probability nucleotide sequences. In a later analysis, a clonal expansion index for each public chain was calculated from normalized within-repertoire ranks of inferred template counts. A later analysis computed generation probabilities with a VDJ recombination model fitted to out-of-frame rearrangements, and checked the results against IGoR. Hypergeometric tests were used in a later analysis to score TCR-TCR, TCR-HLA and TCR-CMV co-occurrence, with a repertoire-size bias correction applied to the TCR pairs. In a later analysis, false discovery rates were estimated by permuting HLA or CMV assignments 20 times. In a later analysis, co-occurring TCRs were grouped with DBSCAN, and TCRdist sequence similarity was added when clustering was performed within HLA-allele-positive subsets. Co-occurrence clustering excluded repertoires with fewer than 30,000 or more than 120,000 public chains, plus five with anomalous nucleotide sharing. The table was pulled from immuneACCESS by TCRdb, which kept in-frame rearrangements only. Such tables lose some clones; where checked, under half of the loss comes from unresolved V genes, and the rest has no known cause. V, J and clone size are those of that table, while D and trimming were read from the DNA. Present in this sample are about 120,000 clones, over 70% of which were seen just once. 1% to 1.5% of the sample belongs to the ten largest clones.

The rearranged segments are TRBV11-3 and TRBJ1-1, with an unclear D gene assignment. The specimen sequenced was PBMCs. This TCR was sampled from a female donor in good health and CMV-seronegative. The CDR3 reads CASSSGGNTEAFF. The nucleotide sequence is given as TGTGCCAGCAGTTCCGGAGGGAACACTGAAGCTTTCTTT.